This TCR beta chain was identified during a study of shared clonotypes between healthy human individuals. Whole-study results and caveats: Genetic and exposure-history diversity was limited by the few donors. When compared with the clonotypes that were shared by all four sorted-subset donors, the non-shared clonotypes turned out to have lower generation probabilities.

The naive CD8 subset, CD45RO-negative cells positively selected for CCR7, excluded terminally differentiated effector memory CD45RA+ cells. Donors were healthy HIV-negative adults without recently reported acute infections or vaccinations. CDR3 length equals 16 residues. The V end was cut by 0 bases, the J end by 0 bases, with 10 bases between. This clone has just a few counts. The target antigen is unknown. Libraries were prepared by immunoSEQ multiplex PCR; TCRdb keeps only in-frame clonotypes and omits some of them. The table includes about 820,000 clones, 80% to 95% detected once. The material sequenced was naive CD8+ T cells sorted from blood. V usage is TRBV5-3 and J usage is TRBJ1-5; no reliable D call. TRBV5-3 is classed as an ORF, of uncertain function. The sequence was collected from a man aged 25-40 years in good health. CDR3 amino acids: CARSLVLEYSNQPQHF. CDR3 DNA: TGTGCCAGAAGCTTGGTTCTGGAATATAGCAATCAGCCCCAGCATTTT.